This is a list of T cell receptor beta chains from one sample in a study of blood T cells in healthy people across ages. TCRdb re-analysed the 5' RACE reads in MiXCR, keeping a single row per CDR3 protein. The data show 800,000 to 1,300,000 distinct CDR3 sequences, roughly 24% seen once. Another study also made use of these data, one on T cells of mothers and their children.

The source material was blood. These receptors were collected from a girl aged 2-10 years in good health. Each CDR3 is given with its conserved first and last residue. A D gene is named only where the DNA matches it firmly. Clone size, where shown, is once, few, many, or a class for clones that have expanded.

d_call: .; cdr3_length: 12; clone_size: few; j_call: TRBJ1-4; v_call: TRBV7-8; cdr3_aa: CASSLPQEKLFF; cdr3_nt: TGTGCCAGCAGCTTACCTCAGGAAAAACTGTTTTTT
d_call: TRBD2; cdr3_length: 13; clone_size: few; j_call: TRBJ2-3; v_call: TRBV29-1; cdr3_aa: CSAAGGNTDTQYF; cdr3_nt: TGCAGCGCAGCGGGAGGCAACACAGATACGCAGTATTTT
d_call: .; cdr3_length: 14; clone_size: .; j_call: TRBJ2-5; v_call: TRBV14; cdr3_aa: CASSQEARARTQYF; cdr3_nt: TGTGCCAGCAGCCAAGAGGCCAGGGCGAGGACCCAGTACTTC
d_call: TRBD1; cdr3_length: 19; clone_size: few; j_call: TRBJ1-2; v_call: TRBV6-5; cdr3_aa: CASSSFYPGSGTGNYGYTF; cdr3_nt: TGTGCCAGCAGTTCTTTCTATCCGGGTTCCGGGACAGGGAACTATGGCTACACCTTC
d_call: .; cdr3_length: 14; clone_size: .; j_call: TRBJ2-5; v_call: TRBV9; cdr3_aa: CASGGPDSQETQYF; cdr3_nt: TGTGCCAGCGGGGGACCAGACAGTCAAGAGACCCAGTACTTC
d_call: .; cdr3_length: 13; clone_size: few; j_call: TRBJ2-7; v_call: TRBV20-1; cdr3_aa: CSARPDWGDEQYF; cdr3_nt: TGCAGTGCTAGGCCCGATTGGGGAGACGAGCAGTACTTC
d_call: .; cdr3_length: 15; clone_size: .; j_call: TRBJ1-2; v_call: TRBV12-3/TRBV12-4; cdr3_aa: CASSSSTGYNYGYTF; cdr3_nt: TGTGCCAGCAGTTCTTCAACAGGGTATAACTATGGCTACACCTTC
d_call: .; cdr3_length: 12; clone_size: .; j_call: TRBJ2-3; v_call: TRBV19; cdr3_aa: CASSMGADTQYF; cdr3_nt: TGTGCCAGTAGTATGGGTGCAGATACGCAGTATTTT
d_call: .; cdr3_length: 14; clone_size: .; j_call: TRBJ1-2; v_call: TRBV4-1; cdr3_aa: CASSQDSLNYGYTF; cdr3_nt: TGCGCCAGCAGCCAAGATTCCTTAAACTATGGCTACACCTTC
d_call: .; cdr3_length: 15; clone_size: .; j_call: TRBJ2-3; v_call: TRBV6-2/TRBV6-3; cdr3_aa: CASSYSRQRGDTQYF; cdr3_nt: TGTGCCAGCAGTTACTCCCGGCAGAGAGGAGATACGCAGTATTTT
d_call: .; cdr3_length: 13; clone_size: once; j_call: TRBJ2-4; v_call: TRBV14; cdr3_aa: CASSPQMTTPSHF; cdr3_nt: TGTGCCAGCAGCCCTCAGATGACAACCCCTTCGCACTTC
d_call: .; cdr3_length: 15; clone_size: few; j_call: TRBJ2-1; v_call: TRBV9; cdr3_aa: CASSVSGWDYNEQFF; cdr3_nt: TGTGCCAGCAGCGTATCCGGGTGGGACTACAATGAGCAGTTCTTC
d_call: .; cdr3_length: 13; clone_size: .; j_call: TRBJ2-2; v_call: TRBV7-8; cdr3_aa: CASSNVLSGELFF; cdr3_nt: TGTGCCAGCAGCAACGTTCTGTCCGGGGAGCTGTTTTTT
d_call: .; cdr3_length: 14; clone_size: .; j_call: TRBJ1-3; v_call: TRBV7-6; cdr3_aa: CASSSAGSGNTIYF; cdr3_nt: TGTGCCAGCAGCTCAGCTGGCTCTGGAAACACCATATATTTT
d_call: TRBD2; cdr3_length: 15; clone_size: .; j_call: TRBJ2-1; v_call: TRBV3-1; cdr3_aa: CASSPRTSEYNEQFF; cdr3_nt: TGTGCCAGCAGCCCCAGGACTAGCGAGTACAATGAGCAGTTCTTC
d_call: .; cdr3_length: 16; clone_size: .; j_call: TRBJ2-7; v_call: TRBV27; cdr3_aa: CASSPKRGNKSYEQYF; cdr3_nt: TGTGCCAGCAGTCCGAAGAGGGGGAATAAATCCTACGAGCAGTACTTC
d_call: TRBD1; cdr3_length: 13; clone_size: .; j_call: TRBJ1-2; v_call: TRBV19; cdr3_aa: CASRTQGAAGYTF; cdr3_nt: TGTGCCAGTAGGACACAGGGGGCGGCTGGCTACACCTTC
d_call: .; cdr3_length: 15; clone_size: .; j_call: TRBJ2-3; v_call: TRBV19; cdr3_aa: CASSIGWGSTDTQYF; cdr3_nt: TGCGCCAGTAGTATAGGGTGGGGTTCGACAGATACGCAGTATTTT
d_call: .; cdr3_length: 15; clone_size: .; j_call: TRBJ2-1; v_call: TRBV24-1; cdr3_aa: CATSAWDSADNEQFF; cdr3_nt: TGTGCCACCAGTGCGTGGGACTCCGCCGACAATGAGCAGTTCTTC
d_call: .; cdr3_length: 12; clone_size: .; j_call: TRBJ1-2; v_call: TRBV12-3/TRBV12-4; cdr3_aa: CASSYTVDGYTF; cdr3_nt: TGTGCCAGCAGCTATACAGTCGATGGCTACACCTTT
d_call: TRBD1; cdr3_length: 16; clone_size: .; j_call: TRBJ1-5; v_call: TRBV15; cdr3_aa: CATSRDLGTGVQPQHF; cdr3_nt: TGTGCCACCAGCAGAGATCTCGGGACAGGGGTTCAGCCCCAGCATTTT
d_call: .; cdr3_length: 14; clone_size: .; j_call: TRBJ2-7; v_call: TRBV7-2; cdr3_aa: CASSVRTARYEQYF; cdr3_nt: TGTGCCAGCAGTGTGAGGACAGCGCGCTACGAGCAGTACTTC
d_call: .; cdr3_length: 11; clone_size: .; j_call: TRBJ1-4; v_call: TRBV6-5; cdr3_aa: CASSYAGLLFF; cdr3_nt: TGTGCCAGCAGTTACGCCGGGTTATTGTTTTTT
d_call: TRBD1; cdr3_length: 11; clone_size: .; j_call: TRBJ1-2; v_call: TRBV20-1; cdr3_aa: CSASGTGDYTF; cdr3_nt: TGCAGTGCTTCCGGGACAGGGGACTACACCTTC
d_call: TRBD2; cdr3_length: 19; clone_size: .; j_call: TRBJ2-5; v_call: TRBV7-2; cdr3_aa: CASSLKSRRLAGGGETQYF; cdr3_nt: TGTGCCAGCAGCTTAAAGAGCCGGAGACTAGCGGGAGGAGGAGAGACCCAGTACTTC
d_call: .; cdr3_length: 13; clone_size: many; j_call: TRBJ1-2; v_call: TRBV28; cdr3_aa: CASIETRGEGYTF; cdr3_nt: TGTGCCAGCATCGAGACCCGGGGTGAAGGCTACACCTTC
d_call: .; cdr3_length: 15; clone_size: few; j_call: TRBJ1-2; v_call: TRBV12-3/TRBV12-4; cdr3_aa: CASSLIAGMGYGYTF; cdr3_nt: TGTGCCAGCAGTTTAATCGCGGGTATGGGGTATGGCTACACCTTC
d_call: .; cdr3_length: 13; clone_size: .; j_call: TRBJ2-5; v_call: TRBV20-1; cdr3_aa: CSARVGQRETQYF; cdr3_nt: TGCAGTGCTAGAGTGGGTCAGAGAGAGACCCAGTACTTC
d_call: .; cdr3_length: 14; clone_size: few; j_call: TRBJ1-1; v_call: TRBV3-1; cdr3_aa: CASSLQGKFTEAFF; cdr3_nt: TGTGCCAGCAGCCTTCAGGGGAAGTTCACTGAAGCTTTCTTT
d_call: .; cdr3_length: 16; clone_size: .; j_call: TRBJ1-4; v_call: TRBV12-3/TRBV12-4; cdr3_aa: CASSEASTTTNEKLFF; cdr3_nt: TGTGCCAGCAGTGAGGCCTCAACCACAACTAATGAAAAACTGTTTTTT
d_call: .; cdr3_length: 13; clone_size: .; j_call: TRBJ2-5; v_call: TRBV2; cdr3_aa: CASSDETWGTQYF; cdr3_nt: TGTGCCAGCAGTGACGAGACATGGGGGACCCAGTACTTC
d_call: .; cdr3_length: 16; clone_size: .; j_call: TRBJ2-3; v_call: TRBV9; cdr3_aa: CASSATLVVKSDTQYF; cdr3_nt: TGTGCCAGCAGCGCCACTTTGGTGGTTAAGTCAGATACGCAGTATTTT
d_call: .; cdr3_length: 13; clone_size: .; j_call: TRBJ1-1; v_call: TRBV12-5; cdr3_aa: CASGLGLITEAFF; cdr3_nt: TGTGCTAGTGGTTTGGGACTTATCACTGAAGCTTTCTTT
d_call: .; cdr3_length: 14; clone_size: .; j_call: TRBJ2-5; v_call: TRBV20-1; cdr3_aa: CSASRVGHQETQYF; cdr3_nt: TGCAGTGCTTCCCGGGTTGGCCACCAAGAGACCCAGTACTTC
d_call: .; cdr3_length: 16; clone_size: few; j_call: TRBJ2-7; v_call: TRBV7-9; cdr3_aa: CASSPLLGVRGVEQYF; cdr3_nt: TGTGCCAGCAGCCCACTTCTCGGGGTTCGTGGGGTTGAGCAGTACTTC
d_call: TRBD1; cdr3_length: 17; clone_size: .; j_call: TRBJ2-6; v_call: TRBV14; cdr3_aa: CASSQDRGPRGANVLTF; cdr3_nt: TGTGCCAGCAGCCAGGACAGGGGCCCCAGGGGGGCCAACGTCCTGACTTTC
d_call: TRBD1; cdr3_length: 19; clone_size: .; j_call: TRBJ2-6; v_call: TRBV7-3; cdr3_aa: CASSADYRDRVSGANVLTF; cdr3_nt: TGTGCCAGCAGCGCCGACTACCGGGACAGGGTATCCGGGGCCAACGTCCTGACTTTC
d_call: .; cdr3_length: 13; clone_size: few; j_call: TRBJ2-5; v_call: TRBV4-1; cdr3_aa: CASSQDNVETQYF; cdr3_nt: TGCGCCAGCAGCCAAGACAATGTAGAGACCCAGTACTTC
d_call: .; cdr3_length: 17; clone_size: few; j_call: TRBJ2-7; v_call: TRBV29-1; cdr3_aa: CSVEEGPMGTDTYEQYF; cdr3_nt: TGCAGCGTTGAGGAGGGTCCTATGGGGACGGACACCTACGAGCAGTACTTC
d_call: .; cdr3_length: 12; clone_size: few; j_call: TRBJ1-1; v_call: TRBV29-1; cdr3_aa: CSVGRGGTEAFF; cdr3_nt: TGCAGCGTAGGGCGGGGGGGGACTGAAGCTTTCTTT
d_call: .; cdr3_length: 11; clone_size: few; j_call: TRBJ2-4; v_call: TRBV2; cdr3_aa: CASRVVDIQYF; cdr3_nt: TGTGCCAGCAGAGTGGTGGACATTCAGTACTTC
d_call: TRBD2; cdr3_length: 17; clone_size: few; j_call: TRBJ2-1; v_call: TRBV6-2/TRBV6-3; cdr3_aa: CASSYGSGGGSYNEQFF; cdr3_nt: TGTGCCAGCAGTTACGGTAGCGGGGGGGGCTCCTACAATGAGCAGTTCTTC
d_call: .; cdr3_length: 17; clone_size: few; j_call: TRBJ1-1; v_call: TRBV7-3; cdr3_aa: CASSPTGGPQPTTEAFF; cdr3_nt: TGTGCCAGCAGCCCGACGGGGGGACCTCAGCCAACCACTGAAGCTTTCTTT
d_call: .; cdr3_length: 15; clone_size: few; j_call: TRBJ2-1; v_call: TRBV2; cdr3_aa: CASRGRGVFPNEQFF; cdr3_nt: TGTGCCAGCAGGGGGAGGGGGGTTTTCCCCAATGAGCAGTTCTTC
d_call: TRBD1; cdr3_length: 15; clone_size: .; j_call: TRBJ2-7; v_call: TRBV7-8; cdr3_aa: CASSFGGQGKGEQYF; cdr3_nt: TGTGCCAGCAGCTTTGGGGGACAGGGGAAAGGCGAGCAGTACTTC
d_call: .; cdr3_length: 13; clone_size: .; j_call: TRBJ2-7; v_call: TRBV24-1; cdr3_aa: CATRDSGPGEQYF; cdr3_nt: TGTGCCACCAGGGACTCGGGACCGGGCGAGCAGTACTTC
d_call: TRBD2; cdr3_length: 15; clone_size: .; j_call: TRBJ2-5; v_call: TRBV3-1; cdr3_aa: CASSLAVAGVSSQYF; cdr3_nt: TGTGCCAGCAGCCTTGCCGTAGCGGGAGTCAGCTCGCAGTACTTC
d_call: TRBD1; cdr3_length: 14; clone_size: many; j_call: TRBJ2-7; v_call: TRBV11-1; cdr3_aa: CASSFGTGDYEQYF; cdr3_nt: TGTGCCAGCAGCTTCGGGACAGGGGACTACGAGCAGTACTTC
d_call: .; cdr3_length: 15; clone_size: few; j_call: TRBJ2-5; v_call: TRBV7-2; cdr3_aa: CASIVGWDSQETQYF; cdr3_nt: TGTGCCAGCATCGTCGGGTGGGACTCCCAAGAGACCCAGTACTTC
d_call: TRBD2; cdr3_length: 15; clone_size: .; j_call: TRBJ2-5; v_call: TRBV7-6; cdr3_aa: CASSLSSGLQETQYF; cdr3_nt: TGTGCCAGCAGCTTATCTAGCGGGTTACAAGAGACCCAGTACTTC
d_call: TRBD2; cdr3_length: 15; clone_size: .; j_call: TRBJ2-3; v_call: TRBV12-3/TRBV12-4; cdr3_aa: CASSTGTSSADTQYF; cdr3_nt: TGTGCCAGCAGTACCGGGACTAGCAGCGCAGATACGCAGTATTTT
d_call: TRBD2; cdr3_length: 16; clone_size: .; j_call: TRBJ2-2; v_call: TRBV11-1; cdr3_aa: CASSRTSGSNTGELFF; cdr3_nt: TGTGCCAGCAGCCGTACTAGCGGGAGCAACACCGGGGAGCTGTTTTTT